The 7 T cell receptor beta chains below come from one sample, sequenced in a study of human T cells and chemical hapten exposure. TCRdb used MiXCR to reprocess the RACE reads, holding one entry per CDR3 protein. The repertoire holds roughly 75,000 distinct CDR3 sequences, with 8.5% to 9.5% as singletons. Time point reported: healthy volunteer bleed at 6 weeks. From whole blood left unfractionated, total RNA was extracted. The sample was whole blood. The receptors stem from a female donor in good health. Some clones in this sample may be carry-over from other donors' samples.

This clonotype was found many times. The chain is built from TRBV3-1 and TRBJ1-1; 8 bases align to TRBD1. The trim removed 3 bases at V and 3 bases at J, leaving 6 bases unmatched. Germline CDR1 LGHDT, CDR2 YNNKEL (reference sequence). The CDR3 totals 15 residues. CDR3 DNA: TGTGCCAGCAGCCACTCAGGGGGCTGGTACACTGAAGCTTTCTTT. Its translation is CASSHSGGWYTEAFF. Supplemented by reference TRBV3-1 and TRBJ1-1, the full variable domain reads DTAVSQTPKYLVTQMGNDKSIKCEQNLGHDTMYWYKQDSKKFLKIMFSYNNKELIINETVPNRFSPKSPDKAHLNLHINSLELGDSAVYFCASSHSGGWYTEAFFGQGTRLTVV.

J is TRBJ1-1 and V is TRBV6-5; 8 bases map to TRBD1. The CDR3 loop spans 15 amino acids. V lost 2 bases, J lost 0 bases, and 2 bases stayed unmatched. Germline V gives CDR1 MNHEY, CDR2 SVGAGI. CDR3 bases: TGTGCCAGCAGTTACGAGACAGGGGTGAACACTGAAGCTTTCTTT. Residues: CASSYETGVNTEAFF.

This CDR3 reads CASRRGLAGGSETQYF. CDR3 nucleotides: TGTGCCAGCAGAAGAGGACTAGCGGGGGGTTCTGAGACCCAGTACTTC. The chain joins TRBV7-6 to TRBJ2-5; the match to TRBD2 covers 14 bases. The germline CDR1 and CDR2 sequences are SGHVS and FNYEAQ. The CDR3 is made up of 16 amino acids. The V and J ends lost 6 bases and 5 bases, in that order; junction bases with no gene match: 8.

This clonotype was observed a few times. The V and J genes are TRBV12-3 or TRBV12-4 and TRBJ1-1; a possible D gene is TRBD1 (5 bases). This CDR3 spans 17 amino acids. Deletions cut 6 bases from V and 1 base from J, with 21 bases between. CDR3 protein: CASRPPGSWGRNTEAFF. The CDR3 coding sequence is TGTGCCAGCAGGCCCCCCGGGTCCTGGGGGAGGAACACTGAAGCTTTCTTT.

This clonotype has at least ten counts. This rearrangement joins TRBV6-5 to TRBJ1-6; 7 nucleotides agree with TRBD1. This CDR3 has 17 amino acids. Germline trimming cut 6 bases from V and 2 bases from J; bases unmatched to any gene: 10. Germline values: CDR1 MNHEY, CDR2 SVGAGI. CDR3 sequence (DNA): TGTGCCAGCAGGTTACAGGGTGGACAGGCCTATAATTCACCCCTCCACTTT. As protein: CASRLQGGQAYNSPLHF.

This clonotype was seen at least ten times. The J gene is TRBJ2-5, the V gene TRBV6-1, with 7 positions matching TRBD2. V lost 3 bases to trimming and J lost 5 bases; unmatched junction nucleotides: 12. CDR1 MNHNS and CDR2 SASEGT come from the germline V gene. CDR3 length: 16 residues. CDR3 sequence (DNA): TGTGCCAGCAGTGATGGGCTGGGAGCGGGACGTGAGACCCAGTACTTC. It is translated as CASSDGLGAGRETQYF.

This clonotype was observed at least ten times. The chain couples TRBV23-1 to TRBJ2-7; D ambiguous. TRBV23-1 has ORF status, its function being uncertain. Between the trimmed V and J ends, which lost 4 bases and 1 base, there was a span of 5 bases. This CDR3 contains 12 residues. CDR3 DNA: TGCGCCAGCAGTCCCCCGTCCTACGAGCAGTACTTC. This sequence encodes CASSPPSYEQYF.